A single sample gave rise to the 30 T cell receptor beta chains below, sequenced in a study of shared clonotypes between healthy human individuals. Data came from immunoSEQ multiplex PCR; TCRdb stores just in-frame clones and leaves some out. This sample has millions of clones, with roughly 95% found just once. Naive CD8 cells lacked CD45RO and underwent positive selection for CCR7, leaving out terminally differentiated effector memory CD45RA+ cells. The sample consisted of naive CD8+ T cells sorted from blood. All receptors come from a man aged 18 to 29 in good health.

The chain couples TRBV9 to TRBJ2-3; D gene ambiguous. Per the germline V gene, CDR1 is SGDLS and CDR2 is YYNGEE. Trimming took off 3 bases at V and 6 bases at J, with 11 bases between the two ends. The CDR3 consists of 13 residues. In DNA form, the CDR3 reads TGTGCCAGCAGCGCCGGACCATTGGATACGCAGTATTTT. Protein sequence: CASSAGPLDTQYF.

The chain is built from TRBV5-1 and TRBJ2-5, with 12 bases identical to TRBD1. Germline V gene lookup returns CDR1 SGHRS and CDR2 YFSETQ. V dropped 3 bases and J dropped 3; count of bases not matched to a gene: 3. There are 15 residues in the CDR3. The CDR3 here is CASSSGTGGEETQYF. CDR3 DNA sequence: TGCGCCAGCAGCTCCGGGACAGGGGGCGAAGAGACCCAGTACTTC.

The chain combines TRBV27 with TRBJ2-3; D is perhaps TRBD1 (6 bases). Trimming removed 5 bases from V and 6 bases from J, with 21 bases in between. This CDR3 has 16 amino acids. The germline gives CDR1 MNHEY, CDR2 SMNVEV (reference sequence). CDR3 protein: CASSPLGPTGVDTQYF. The CDR3 nucleotides are TGTGCCAGCAGTCCTCTTGGACCGACAGGTGTCGATACGCAGTATTTT.

The rearrangement links TRBV10-1 to TRBJ2-3; D unclear. This CDR3 comprises 15 residues. Germline CDR1 and CDR2: WNHNN and SYGVQD (reference sequence). V was trimmed by 3 bases and J by 5 bases, leaving 15 bases between them. CDR3 sequence reads: CASSDHSPKEDTQYF. The CDR3, as DNA: TGCGCCAGCAGTGATCACTCCCCGAAGGAAGATACGCAGTATTTT.

The chain has TRBV4-1 and TRBJ1-6; no definite D call. The CDR3 has 12 residues. Germline CDR1 and CDR2: MGHRA and YSYEKL. The V end was cut by 0 bases, the J end by 12 bases, with 6 bases between. CDR3 in amino acids: CASSQDLEPLHF. CDR3 nucleotides: TGCGCCAGCAGCCAAGATTTGGAACCCCTCCACTTT.

V usage is TRBV29-1 and J usage is TRBJ2-1, with 7 bases aligning to TRBD1. The CDR3 consists of 15 residues. Trimming removed 2 bases from V and 4 bases from J; junction bases left unmatched: 8. CDR1 SQVTM and CDR2 ANQGSEA come from the germline V gene. CDR3 in DNA: TGCAGCGTTGAATTACAGGGGCTGTTTTACAATGAGCAGTTCTTC. This codes for CSVELQGLFYNEQFF.

The J gene is TRBJ1-1, the V gene TRBV10-3; D not resolved. The CDR3 contains 14 residues. Germline lookup yields CDR1 ENHRY and CDR2 SYGVKD. Deletions cut 3 bases from V and 0 bases from J, with 8 bases between. CDR3 loop: CAISDPHLNTEAFF. As DNA, the CDR3 is TGTGCCATCAGTGACCCTCACCTGAACACTGAAGCTTTCTTT.

This clone was seen just once. The chain combines TRBV13 with TRBJ1-2, with TRBD1 matching 9 bases. Germline V gene lookup returns CDR1 PRHDT and CDR2 FYEKMQ (reference sequence). V gave up 2 bases and J gave up 5 bases; unmatched junction bases: 6. The CDR3 loop spans 15 amino acids. CDR3 bases: TGTGCCAGCAGCTTACGGGACAGGGAGAAATATGGCTACACCTTC. Protein product: CASSLRDREKYGYTF.

Note on this clone: Relative to the germline gene, one junction end is altered; a read error may explain this. This sequence joins TRBV5-4 and TRBJ1-2; no reliable D call. From germline, CDR1 is SGHNT and CDR2 YYREEE (reference sequence). The CDR3 length is 12 residues. The CDR3 region is CASSLAVGTTAF. The DNA of the CDR3 is TGTGCCAGCAGCTTGGCCGTTGGCACTACAGCCTTC.

The chain joins TRBV27 to TRBJ2-7; D is perhaps TRBD1 (6 bases). The CDR3 is made up of 15 amino acids. V was cut by 5 bases and J by 3 bases, with 17 bases left in between. The germline CDR1 and CDR2 sequences are MNHEY and SMNVEV (reference sequence). CDR3 in DNA: TGTGCCAGCAGTAAATTCGGACAGACCAACTACGAGCAGTACTTC. It translates to CASSKFGQTNYEQYF.

For this clone: This same CDR3 is encoded by further DNA sequences in the sample. The chain is built from TRBV13 and TRBJ2-1; D is perhaps TRBD1 or TRBD2 (5 bases each). Trimming removed 3 bases at V and 4 bases at J, with 10 bases between. This CDR3 contains 14 residues. CDR1 is PRHDT and CDR2 is FYEKMQ in the germline V gene (reference sequence). The CDR3 region is CASSFGTTYNEQFF. In DNA form, the CDR3 reads TGTGCCAGCAGCTTCGGGACGACGTACAATGAGCAGTTCTTC.

The chain couples TRBV11-2 to TRBJ1-1; D gene unclear. CDR3 size: 13 residues. Germline lookup yields CDR1 SGHAT and CDR2 FQNNGV. Trimming stripped 10 bases from V and 1 base from J, with 13 bases between. The DNA for the CDR3 is TGTGCCATCAATCTTGCGGGGAACACTGAAGCTTTCTTT. It encodes CAINLAGNTEAFF.

The chain carries TRBV4-1 and TRBJ2-3, with 7 bases matching TRBD2. CDR3 length equals 16 residues. Germline-derived CDR1 and CDR2 are MGHRA and YSYEKL. V was clipped by 1 base and J by 6 bases; unmatched bases: 10. This chain's CDR3 is CASSQGFSGYRDTQYF. The CDR3 coding sequence is TGCGCCAGCAGCCAAGGGTTTAGCGGGTACCGGGATACGCAGTATTTT.

This sequence joins TRBV7-9 and TRBJ2-5, with 8 bases fitting TRBD2. This CDR3 contains 17 residues. CDR1 is SEHNR and CDR2 is FQNEAQ in the germline V gene (reference sequence). V lost 2 bases and J lost 5; bases outside the gene matches: 13. CDR3 protein: CASSLRPGLGAEETQYF. The CDR3 DNA sequence: TGTGCCAGCAGCTTACGCCCGGGACTAGGGGCGGAGGAGACCCAGTACTTC. The full variable domain, its missing parts supplied by reference TRBV7-9 and TRBJ2-5, is DTGVSQNPRHKITKRGQNVTFRCDPISEHNRLYWYRQTLGQGPEFLTYFQNEAQLEKSRLLSDRFSAERPKGSFSTLEIQRTEQGDSAMYLCASSLRPGLGAEETQYFGPGTRLLVL.

CDR3 nucleotides: TGTGCCAGCAGCGTAGGGGGTACGCAGTATTTT. This sequence encodes CASSVGGTQYF. V is TRBV27 and J is TRBJ2-3; perhaps TRBD1 as D (6 bases). CDR3 length: 11 residues. Trimming stripped 6 bases from V and 8 bases from J, with 9 bases between. Per the germline V gene, CDR1 is MNHEY and CDR2 is SMNVEV (reference sequence).

The chain employs TRBV19 and TRBJ1-6; D not resolved. This CDR3 comprises 12 residues. Germline lookup yields CDR1 LNHDA and CDR2 SQIVND (reference sequence). Trimming stripped 3 bases from V and 8 bases from J, with 5 bases between. The CDR3 region has the DNA TGTGCCAGTAGTATTTGGGATTCACCCCTCCACTTT. Translated, it gives CASSIWDSPLHF.

The J gene is TRBJ1-5, the V gene TRBV6-1, with TRBD1 as a possible D gene (5 bases). Trimming pared 4 bases from V and 0 bases from J, leaving 10 bases between. Germline V CDR1 and CDR2: MNHNS, SASEGT. This CDR3 comprises 15 residues. CDR3 in amino acids: CASSAGLYSNQPQHF. The CDR3 coding sequence is TGTGCCAGCAGTGCGGGACTTTATAGCAATCAGCCCCAGCATTTT.

The V call is TRBV2, the J call TRBJ1-1; D not certain. CDR3 length equals 14 residues. V was cut by 4 bases and J by 1 base, with 10 bases left in between. The V gene's germline CDR1 is SNHLY and CDR2 FYNNEI. CDR3 nucleotide sequence: TGTGCCAGCAGTGCTACGGGAGGGAACACTGAAGCTTTCTTT. This encodes CASSATGGNTEAFF.

Worth noting for this clone: The same CDR3 also results from other DNA sequences found in this sample. The rearrangement links TRBV9 to TRBJ2-1, with 7 bases that match TRBD2. The V gene end was trimmed by 0 bases and the J gene end by 7 bases; junction bases not matched to a gene: 4. Germline lookup yields CDR1 SGDLS and CDR2 YYNGEE. This CDR3 comprises 14 residues. In DNA, the CDR3 is TGTGCCAGCAGCGTAGCGGGGGGTGTGAATGAGCAGTTCTTC. Translating it yields CASSVAGGVNEQFF.

The chain employs TRBV10-1 and TRBJ2-5; 9 nucleotides align to TRBD2. CDR3 length: 13 residues. The V and J ends lost 2 bases and 5 bases, in that order; junction bases with no gene match: 0. CDR1 is WNHNN and CDR2 is SYGVQD in the germline V gene (reference sequence). The CDR3 here is CASSETSGETQYF. DNA for the CDR3: TGCGCCAGCAGTGAGACTAGCGGGGAGACCCAGTACTTC.

A note on this clone: Other DNA sequences within the sample encode an identical CDR3. This chain links TRBV9 with TRBJ2-7; D possibly uses TRBD1 or TRBD2 (5 bases each). Trimming shortened V by 0 bases and J by 4 bases, and 11 bases separated the two germline ends. The CDR3 runs 14 residues. Per the germline V gene, CDR1 is SGDLS and CDR2 is YYNGEE. The CDR3 DNA reads TGTGCCAGCAGCGTAGGGGGCAGGGAGTACGAGCAGTACTTC. Translation: CASSVGGREYEQYF.

The chain carries TRBV6-5 and TRBJ2-7, with 9 nucleotides matching TRBD1. The CDR3 extends over 14 amino acids. Germline V gives CDR1 MNHEY, CDR2 SVGAGI. Trimming removed 4 bases from V and 4 bases from J; junction bases left unmatched: 5. The CDR3 DNA reads TGTGCCAGCAGTTCAACAGGGGGCGCGTACGAGCAGTACTTC. Translating it yields CASSSTGGAYEQYF.

The gene calls are TRBV27 and TRBJ2-6; no clear D gene. Trimming cost V 4 bases and J 0 bases, with 7 bases left between them. CDR1 MNHEY and CDR2 SMNVEV come from the germline V gene (reference sequence). The CDR3 covers 15 residues. CDR3 protein: CASSSLPSGANVLTF. DNA for the CDR3: TGTGCCAGCAGTTCCCTCCCCTCTGGGGCCAACGTCCTGACTTTC.

The rearrangement uses TRBV7-9 and TRBJ1-2, with no clear D. The germline V gene has CDR1 SEHNR and CDR2 FQNEAQ (reference sequence). CDR3 length: 13 amino acids. Trimming took 2 bases from V and 6 from J, leaving 10 bases between them. The CDR3 loop reads CASSLSPADGYTF. CDR3 nucleotide sequence: TGTGCCAGCAGCTTAAGCCCGGCTGATGGCTACACCTTC.

This chain uses TRBV13 with TRBJ2-1; 12 bases map to TRBD2. This CDR3 has 14 amino acids. J was trimmed by 8 bases and V by 3 bases; bases with no gene match: 2. CDR1 is PRHDT, CDR2 FYEKMQ, per germline (reference sequence). The CDR3 region has the DNA TGTGCCAGCAGCTTGACTAGCGGGAGCCATGAGCAGTTCTTC. As protein: CASSLTSGSHEQFF.

The rearrangement uses TRBV29-1 and TRBJ1-2, with no clear D. The CDR3 consists of 11 residues. The germline V gene has CDR1 SQVTM and CDR2 ANQGSEA. Trimming pared 4 bases from V and 3 bases from J, leaving 6 bases between. The CDR3 nucleotides are TGCAGCGTTGGTAGCGACTATGGCTACACCTTC. Translated: CSVGSDYGYTF. The full variable domain, with the rest looked up from reference TRBV29-1 and TRBJ1-2, is SAVISQKPSRDICQRGTSLTIQCQVDSQVTMMFWYRQQPGQSLTLIATANQGSEATYESGFVIDKFPISRPNLTFSTLTVSNMSPEDSSIYLCSVGSDYGYTFGSGTRLTVV.

This clone has just a few counts. The chain couples TRBV30 to TRBJ1-2; 9 nucleotides agree with TRBD1. The junction had 5 bases not matched to a gene; V was cut back by 5 bases and J by 4 bases. Germline values: CDR1 GTSNPN, CDR2 SVGIG (reference sequence). The CDR3 runs 13 residues. The CDR3 reads CAWATGGPYGYTF. DNA of the CDR3: TGTGCCTGGGCAACAGGGGGCCCCTATGGCTACACCTTC.

For the CDR3, the DNA is TGCGCCAGCAGCCAACTAACTAGCGCCCTAGGCTCCTACAATGAGCAGTTCTTC. Amino acid sequence: CASSQLTSALGSYNEQFF. V usage is TRBV4-3 and J usage is TRBJ2-1, with TRBD2 identical over 7 bases. CDR3 size: 18 residues. The V segment lost 2 bases and the J segment 0 bases; nucleotides outside the gene matches: 10. Looked up from germline, CDR1 is LGHNA and CDR2 is YSLEER.

The chain uses TRBV28 and TRBJ2-7, with a tentative D call TRBD2 (6 bases). The CDR3 covers 13 residues. Trimming cost V 9 bases and J 0 bases, with 12 bases left between them. CDR1 and CDR2 from the germline V gene are MDHEN and SYDVKM. CDR3 DNA: TGTGCCAGTGGAGAGGGACTCTCCTACGAGCAGTACTTC. Translating gives CASGEGLSYEQYF.

This clone was detected once. This chain joins TRBV5-1 and TRBJ2-2, with D perhaps TRBD1 (5 bases). V dropped 4 bases and J dropped 5 bases, with 9 bases sitting between them. The CDR3 contains 13 residues. Germline assignment: CDR1 SGHRS and CDR2 YFSETQ. In nucleotides, the CDR3 is TGCGCCAGCAGCCCGACAGTGACCGGGGAGCTGTTTTTT. This sequence encodes CASSPTVTGELFF.